The source of this T cell receptor (beta chain) is a study of blood T cell repertoires in COVID-19 (dated by TCRdb to the early 2020s). With respect to the entire study: Samples covering the acute and convalescent phases of COVID-19 were provided by collaborators in the United States, Italy and Spain. The material from the prospective study consisted of cDNA or gDNA derived from T cells, B-cell-depleted T cells, or PBMCs. Subjects who had been exposed to COVID-19, were actively infected with it, or had recovered from it provided the deeply sampled blood TCRbeta repertoires that made up the dataset. A freely available public database, intended as a resource for researchers studying the immune response to SARS-CoV-2, is where the repertoires were released. The samples were drawn from the first 160 participants of the ongoing ImmuneRACE study and from 1,254 subjects provided by 6 global collaborators. Sample metadata almost always included a de-identified subject ID, COVID-19 status, age in years and sex. HLA class I and class II types, where available, came from metadata supplied by the sample provider rather than from assay-based typing.

Regarding this clone: This receptor's antigen is unknown. Nothing much larger sits one base from this clone, and base qualities are not available.

Samples from volunteer blood donors who had recovered from COVID-19 were contributed by a second Seattle source. Each collaborating institution followed its own protocols to collect whole blood in K2EDTA tubes. For TCRbeta analysis, collaborators shipped samples in one of three forms: frozen whole blood, isolated PBMCs, or DNA extracted from either of those sample types. The CDR3, from cysteine to phenylalanine, totals 15 residues. Only the CDR3 portion is preserved as DNA: 45 bases, with reading frame beginning at the first base. The germline V gene supplies CDR1 SGHVS and CDR2 FQNEAQ. Trimming leaves V shorter by 5 bases and J shorter by 9 bases, with the junction holding 12 bases beyond the gene matches. Broader findings and caveats from the paper: Clinical and demographic metadata were provided uncurated, with the amount varying by source and participant.

TCRbeta CDR3 regions were amplified from genomic DNA using the immunoSEQ Assay, a bias-controlled multiplex PCR. Under the source paper's analysis protocol: Nucleated cell counts per sample were estimated from amplification of reference gene primers within the assay. To quantify the absolute abundance of each unique TCRbeta CDR3 rearrangement, sequence reads were collapsed and filtered. Productive Simpson clonality was computed per sample as the square root of Simpson's diversity index over productive rearrangements. TCRdb mirrors the immuneACCESS table, restricted to in-frame sequences. Some clones are absent from its copies; in checked studies, under half trace to an unresolved V gene, and the reason for the others is unknown. The DNA gave D and trimming, while V, J and clone size come from that table. The sample has 110,000 or so clones on record, about nine tenths of them singletons. In total, the top ten clones hold approximately 8% of the sample.

This TCR was recovered from a man between 65 and 85 years old who had recovered from COVID-19. Sequenced input: peripheral blood. The chain is made from TRBV7-8 and TRBJ2-5; the central 10 bases match TRBD2. CDR3 sequence: CASSQRGTSAISQYF. The DNA is TGTGCCAGCAGCCAACGCGGGACTAGCGCCATTTCCCAGTACTTC.